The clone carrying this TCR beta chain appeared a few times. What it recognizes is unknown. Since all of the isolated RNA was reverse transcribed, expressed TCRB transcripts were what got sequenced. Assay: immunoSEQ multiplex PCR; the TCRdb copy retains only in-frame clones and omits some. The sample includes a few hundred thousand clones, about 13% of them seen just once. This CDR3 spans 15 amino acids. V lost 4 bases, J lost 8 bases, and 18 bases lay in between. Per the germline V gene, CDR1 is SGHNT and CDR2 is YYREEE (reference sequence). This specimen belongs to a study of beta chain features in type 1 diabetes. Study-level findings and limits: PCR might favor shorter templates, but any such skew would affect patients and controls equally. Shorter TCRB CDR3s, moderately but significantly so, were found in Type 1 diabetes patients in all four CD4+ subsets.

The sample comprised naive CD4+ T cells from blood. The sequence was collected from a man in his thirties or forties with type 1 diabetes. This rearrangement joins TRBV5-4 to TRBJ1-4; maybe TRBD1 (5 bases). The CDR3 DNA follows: TGTGCCAGCAGCGCACAACAGGAATTCAGGGAAAAACTGTTTTTT. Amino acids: CASSAQQEFREKLFF.